Presented here are 23 T cell receptor beta chains from one specimen sequenced in a study of blood T cell repertoires in COVID-19. Libraries were prepared by immunoSEQ multiplex PCR; TCRdb keeps only in-frame clonotypes and omits some of them. The table includes around 290,000 clones, 86% detected once. What was sequenced was PBMCs or T cells enriched from blood (not recorded which). The receptors stem from a woman aged 18-29 years who had recovered from COVID-19.

This chain connects TRBV7-9 to TRBJ2-2; tentatively, D is TRBD2 (5 bases). Trimming left V 1 base short and J 7 bases short, with 13 bases between. The CDR3 consists of 15 residues. The germline CDR1 and CDR2 sequences are SEHNR and FQNEAQ (reference sequence). DNA of the CDR3: TGTGCCAGCAGCTTAGTACGGGATGGGATCGGGGAGCTGTTTTTT. Its translation is CASSLVRDGIGELFF.

This clone was counted a few times. This chain links TRBV5-1 with TRBJ1-1; 7 bases fit TRBD1. With 4 bases clipped from V and 7 bases from J, the junction kept 22 bases outside the gene matches. CDR3 size: 18 residues. Germline CDR1 reads SGHRS; CDR2 reads YFSETQ. As DNA, the CDR3 is TGCGCCAGCAGCCCGAACCCGGACAGGATGGTTTTGGAGGGTGAAGCTTTCTTT. Protein product: CASSPNPDRMVLEGEAFF.

The V gene is TRBV30, the J gene TRBJ1-2; D gene ambiguous. This CDR3 contains 13 residues. Germline V gene data show CDR1 as GTSNPN and CDR2 as SVGIG (reference sequence). Written as DNA, the CDR3 is TGTGCGTGTCCCCCGAGGGAAAACTATGGCTACACCTTC. Protein: CACPPRENYGYTF.

The rearrangement links TRBV5-6 to TRBJ1-2, with a weak D call TRBD1 (6 bases). Germline CDR1 and CDR2: SGHDT and YYEEEE. The CDR3 spans 15 residues. With 0 bases removed from V and 4 bases from J, the gap between germline ends came to 13 bases. CDR3 nucleotide sequence: TGTGCCAGCAGCTTGGAATGGACAGCGCCCTATGGCTACACCTTC. Its protein product is CASSLEWTAPYGYTF.

V usage is TRBV19 and J usage is TRBJ2-5; D possibly corresponds to TRBD2 (5 bases). The germline V and J ends were trimmed by 0 bases and 1 base, with 9 bases remaining between them. The V gene's germline CDR1 is LNHDA and CDR2 SQIVND (reference sequence). This CDR3 has 15 residues. CDR3 sequence: CASSIDLTTQETQYF. CDR3 nucleotide sequence: TGTGCCAGTAGTATAGATTTGACTACCCAAGAGACCCAGTACTTC.

The chain carries TRBV11-2 and TRBJ2-7; the D gene is possibly TRBD2 (6 bases). The CDR3 is 15 residues long. V was trimmed by 2 bases and J by 0 bases, leaving 11 bases between them. The germline gives CDR1 SGHAT, CDR2 FQNNGV. The CDR3 sequence is CASSLQRVVSYEQYF. CDR3 sequence (DNA): TGTGCCAGCAGCTTACAGCGGGTGGTCTCCTACGAGCAGTACTTC.

The chain is built from TRBV19 and TRBJ2-7; no firm D call. V was cut by 6 bases and J by 2 bases, with 11 bases left in between. This CDR3 is 13 amino acids long. Per the germline V gene, CDR1 is LNHDA and CDR2 is SQIVND (reference sequence). The CDR3 spells CASRPGPAYEQYF. Written as DNA, the CDR3 is TGTGCCAGTAGGCCAGGTCCAGCCTACGAGCAGTACTTC.

V gene TRBV5-4 combines with J gene TRBJ1-5; D is undetermined. V was clipped by 2 bases and J by 4 bases, with 7 bases between them. The germline CDR1 and CDR2 sequences are SGHNT and YYREEE (reference sequence). CDR3 length: 13 residues. The CDR3 DNA is TGTGCCAGCAGCTTCGAGAGGAATCAGCCCCAGCATTTT. Amino acids: CASSFERNQPQHF.

The rearrangement uses TRBV21-1 and TRBJ2-1; the table assigns TRBD1, which was not confirmed against the DNA. TRBV21-1 is assigned pseudogene status. The CDR3 loop spans 16 amino acids. For the CDR3, the DNA is TGTGCCAGCAGCGGGATTGCGGACAGCTCCTACAATGAGCAGTTCTTC. Translating gives CASSGIADSSYNEQFF.

The chain combines TRBV5-6 with TRBJ2-1, with D possibly TRBD2 on 5 matching bases. Germline CDR1 SGHDT, CDR2 YYEEEE. V gave up 0 bases and J gave up 2 bases, with 12 bases separating them. The CDR3 extends over 16 amino acids. For the CDR3, the DNA is TGTGCCAGCAGCTTGGTACTAGGAGTACCCTACAATGAGCAGTTCTTC. It codes for CASSLVLGVPYNEQFF.

This clone was detected a few times. The rearrangement uses TRBV5-5 and TRBJ2-7, with 9 positions matching TRBD2. With V trimmed by 4 bases and J by 2 bases, 7 bases remained unmatched. CDR1 SGHKS and CDR2 YYEKEE come from the germline V gene (reference sequence). This CDR3 contains 15 residues. CDR3 region: CASSPGLARTYEQYF. Written as DNA, the CDR3 is TGTGCCAGCAGCCCGGGACTAGCTCGGACCTACGAGCAGTACTTC. The whole variable domain, filled in from reference TRBV5-5 and TRBJ2-7, reads DAGVTQSPTHLIKTRGQQVTLRCSPISGHKSVSWYQQVLGQGPQFIFQYYEKEERGRGNFPDRFSARQFPNYSSELNVNALLLGDSALYLCASSPGLARTYEQYFGPGTRLTVT.

This chain joins TRBV19 and TRBJ1-4, with 7 positions matching TRBD1. Germline V gives CDR1 LNHDA, CDR2 SQIVND (reference sequence). With V trimmed by 10 bases and J by 4 bases, 9 bases remained unmatched. The CDR3 loop spans 14 amino acids. The CDR3 reads CATSPRGVNEKLFF. CDR3 nucleotide sequence: TGTGCCACGTCCCCCAGGGGGGTTAATGAAAAACTGTTTTTT.

This CDR3 is CASSFLARVNYGYTF. In nucleotides, the CDR3 is TGTGCCAGCAGCTTTTTAGCCAGGGTAAACTATGGCTACACCTTC. The V call is TRBV5-6, the J call TRBJ1-2, with a weak D call TRBD1 (5 bases). Germline lookup yields CDR1 SGHDT and CDR2 YYEEEE. Trimming left V 2 bases short and J 2 bases short, with 13 bases between. This CDR3 has 15 residues.

The chain recombines TRBV11-3 with TRBJ2-1; the D gene is possibly TRBD1 (7 bases). The V gene's germline CDR1 is SGHNT and CDR2 YENEEA. Trimming took 3 bases from V and 2 from J, leaving 14 bases between them. CDR3 size: 16 residues. CDR3 DNA: TGTGCCAGCAGCTTCGGGGGTACAGGGGCCTACAATGAGCAGTTCTTC. Encoded protein: CASSFGGTGAYNEQFF.

The chain carries TRBV11-2 and TRBJ2-7; 8 bases fit TRBD1. The CDR3 has 14 amino acids. With V trimmed by 4 bases and J by 4 bases, 6 bases remained unmatched. Germline V gene lookup returns CDR1 SGHAT and CDR2 FQNNGV. CDR3 residues: CASSSPGQDYEQYF. The CDR3 DNA reads TGTGCCAGCAGCTCACCGGGACAGGATTACGAGCAGTACTTC.

This clone was detected once. The genes are TRBV4-3 and TRBJ2-1, with 9 bases fitting TRBD2. CDR1 and CDR2 from the germline V gene are LGHNA and YSLEER. After removal of 1 base from V and 1 base from J, the junction contained 2 bases not matched to a gene. The CDR3 consists of 16 residues. The CDR3 bases are TGCGCCAGCAGCCAAGCTAGCGGGGAATCCTACAATGAGCAGTTCTTC. Protein sequence: CASSQASGESYNEQFF.

The chain employs TRBV28 and TRBJ2-1; weak D call: TRBD1 (5 bases). Trimming stripped 4 bases from V and 4 bases from J, with 14 bases between. CDR1 MDHEN and CDR2 SYDVKM come from the germline V gene. The CDR3 extends over 15 amino acids. CDR3 nucleotide sequence: TGTGCCAGCAGTTATATGTCAGGGTCGTACAATGAGCAGTTCTTC. Amino acids: CASSYMSGSYNEQFF.

The gene calls are TRBV6-6 and TRBJ2-5, with no clear D. V was cut by 2 bases and J by 4 bases, with 11 bases left in between. Germline loops: CDR1 MNHNY, CDR2 SVGAGI (reference sequence). CDR3 length: 14 residues. The CDR3 DNA sequence: TGTGCCAGCAGTTACGTCCACCTGGCAGAGACCCAGTACTTC. Its protein product is CASSYVHLAETQYF.

The chain employs TRBV27 and TRBJ2-1; TRBD2 agrees at 7 bases. The CDR3 is 14 amino acids. Germline V CDR1 and CDR2: MNHEY, SMNVEV (reference sequence). V lost 10 bases to trimming and J lost 4 bases; unmatched junction nucleotides: 10. The CDR3 DNA follows: TGTGCCACTAGCGGCCTAGCAGATTACAATGAGCAGTTCTTC. This codes for CATSGLADYNEQFF.

CDR3 residues: CASSIGQVPATF. CDR3 bases: TGTGCCAGCAGCATAGGACAGGTACCGGCTACCTTC. The genes are TRBV2 and TRBJ1-2, with 7 bases fitting TRBD1. J lost 14 bases, V lost 6 bases, and 12 bases had no gene match. CDR1 and CDR2 from the germline V gene are SNHLY and FYNNEI. The CDR3 contains 12 residues.

The chain uses TRBV28 and TRBJ2-7; 12 nucleotides align to TRBD2. The CDR3 runs 17 residues. Losses at the gene ends were 6 bases for V and 7 bases for J; bases not matched to a gene: 16. Germline V gene sequence: CDR1 MDHEN, CDR2 SYDVKM. The CDR3 DNA sequence: TGTGCCAGCAGAAAAGAGCATAGACTAGCGGGAGCAGGGGAGCAGTACTTC. Translating gives CASRKEHRLAGAGEQYF.

This clone was seen once. The J gene is TRBJ1-2, the V gene TRBV29-1; D ambiguous. V was pared by 4 bases and J by 6 bases, with 9 bases between. The CDR3 is made up of 11 amino acids. CDR1 is SQVTM and CDR2 is ANQGSEA in the germline V gene. This chain's CDR3 is CSVGQFHGYTF. The CDR3 DNA is TGCAGCGTTGGTCAGTTCCATGGCTACACCTTC.

This clone was counted once. This chain joins TRBV10-1 and TRBJ2-7; TRBD1 matches 11 bases. The CDR3 extends over 20 amino acids. Germline V gives CDR1 WNHNN, CDR2 SYGVQD (reference sequence). With 0 bases clipped from V and 3 bases from J, the junction kept 16 bases outside the gene matches. CDR3 region: CASSESPFEITGTGGYEQYF. In nucleotides, the CDR3 is TGCGCCAGCAGTGAGTCTCCTTTCGAAATCACCGGGACAGGGGGCTACGAGCAGTACTTC.